The next 19 T cell receptor beta chains were all read from a single sample in a study of blood T cell repertoires in COVID-19. Sequencing was performed with immunoSEQ multiplex PCR; in TCRdb, only in-frame clones are kept and a portion is missing. This repertoire shows roughly 150,000 clones, roughly 93% found once; its top ten account for roughly 2.3%. The sequenced sample consisted of peripheral blood. These receptors all come from a man between 18 and 29 years old with acute or convalescent COVID-19.

The rearrangement uses TRBV7-7 and TRBJ2-5, with 12 bases fitting TRBD2. The V gene's germline CDR1 is SSHAT and CDR2 FNYEAQ (reference sequence). The CDR3 is made up of 15 amino acids. V was pared by 5 bases and J by 4 bases, with 5 bases of the junction left unmatched. DNA for the CDR3: TGTGCCAGCAGCCAGACTAGCGGGAGTCCAGAGACCCAGTACTTC. Its protein product is CASSQTSGSPETQYF.

This clone was found once. CDR3 protein: CASSLEAWSGFSAPWQPQHF. CDR3 in DNA: TGTGCCAGCAGCTTAGAAGCATGGTCAGGCTTTTCGGCGCCCTGGCAGCCCCAGCATTTT. The rearrangement links TRBV11-2 to TRBJ1-5, with D unclear. Germline CDR1 and CDR2: SGHAT and FQNNGV. V was clipped by 0 bases and J by 7 bases, with 28 bases between them. The CDR3 loop spans 20 amino acids.

The J gene is TRBJ1-6, the V gene TRBV14; D is ambiguous. Germline V gives CDR1 SGHDN, CDR2 FVKESK. CDR3 length: 14 residues. Between the trimmed V and J ends, which lost 5 bases and 10 bases, there was a span of 15 bases. CDR3 region: CASSSYLYGSPLHF. The CDR3 nucleotides read TGTGCCAGCAGCAGCTACCTATACGGGTCACCCCTCCACTTT.

This clone showed up just a few times. This rearrangement joins TRBV9 to TRBJ2-6, with TRBD1 matching over 7 bases. The CDR3 is 18 amino acids. Germline CDR1 is SGDLS and CDR2 is YYNGEE. V was pared by 4 bases and J by 0 bases, with 10 bases of the junction left unmatched. The CDR3 DNA reads as TGTGCCAGCAGCCCCACCGTAGGGGGCCACTCTGGGGCCAACGTCCTGACTTTC. Translated: CASSPTVGGHSGANVLTF.

This rearrangement joins TRBV27 to TRBJ1-2; a weak D match, TRBD1 (6 bases). V lost 4 bases to trimming and J lost 6 bases, with 24 bases between them. Germline V gene data show CDR1 as MNHEY and CDR2 as SMNVEV (reference sequence). The length of the CDR3 is 17 residues. The CDR3 sequence is CASSSKAYRVPSDGYTF. The CDR3 DNA follows: TGTGCCAGCAGTTCCAAGGCCTACAGGGTGCCTAGTGATGGCTACACCTTC.

This clone was seen a handful of times. CDR3 region: CASSVAEGANEKLFF. Here the CDR3 DNA reads TGTGCCAGCAGCGTAGCGGAAGGGGCTAATGAAAAACTGTTTTTT. This chain links TRBV9 with TRBJ1-4, with D perhaps TRBD1 (5 bases). Between the trimmed V and J ends, which lost 0 bases and 3 bases, there was a span of 9 bases. The CDR3 sequence is 15 residues long. The germline V gene encodes CDR1 SGDLS and CDR2 YYNGEE. The entire variable domain, with the rest obtained from reference TRBV9 and TRBJ1-4, is as follows: DSGVTQTPKHLITATGQRVTLRCSPRSGDLSVYWYQQSLDQGLQFLIQYYNGEERAKGNILERFSAQQFPDLHSELNLSSLELGDSALYFCASSVAEGANEKLFFGSGTQLSVL.

This rearrangement joins TRBV3-1 (or the pseudogene TRBV3-2) to TRBJ1-1; D is undetermined. The CDR3 consists of 14 residues. Between the trimmed V and J ends, which lost 0 bases and 3 bases, there was a span of 8 bases. Germline V gene sequence: CDR1 LGHDT, CDR2 YNNKEL (reference sequence). In nucleotides, the CDR3 is TGTGCCAGCAGCCAAGATCACAAACACACTGAAGCTTTCTTT. Its translation: CASSQDHKHTEAFF.

In this sample, this clone turned up once. This chain joins TRBV19 and TRBJ2-1; D is undetermined. CDR3 length: 13 residues. Germline V gene sequence: CDR1 LNHDA, CDR2 SQIVND (reference sequence). The V and J ends lost 9 bases and 0 bases respectively, with 9 bases between them. The CDR3 nucleotides read TGTGCCAGCACTACAAGCTCCTACAATGAGCAGTTCTTC. Translation: CASTTSSYNEQFF.

This clone was seen once. The chain joins TRBV7-9 to TRBJ2-3, with 10 bases lining up with TRBD1. Germline CDR1 and CDR2: SEHNR and FQNEAQ (reference sequence). V dropped 2 bases and J dropped 7; count of bases not matched to a gene: 6. This CDR3 is 15 amino acids long. CDR3 in amino acids: CASSLTGQGWNTQYF. Written as DNA, the CDR3 is TGTGCCAGCAGCTTAACGGGACAGGGGTGGAATACGCAGTATTTT.

V usage is TRBV2 and J usage is TRBJ2-1, with 10 bases matching TRBD1. The length of the CDR3 is 14 residues. J was trimmed by 5 bases and V by 4 bases; bases with no gene match: 2. The germline gives CDR1 SNHLY, CDR2 FYNNEI. The CDR3 sequence: CASSGTGGNNEQFF. CDR3 nucleotides: TGTGCCAGCAGTGGGACAGGGGGTAACAATGAGCAGTTCTTC.

This chain uses TRBV6-5 with TRBJ1-2; D is uncertain. This CDR3 has 16 residues. V lost 0 bases, J lost 6 bases, and 17 bases lay in between. The germline V gene has CDR1 MNHEY and CDR2 SVGAGI. The CDR3 sequence is CASSYSGSGPGDGYTF. The CDR3 coding sequence is TGTGCCAGCAGTTACTCGGGGTCAGGTCCCGGGGATGGCTACACCTTC.

The rearrangement uses TRBV5-4 and TRBJ2-6, with unresolved D. The germline CDR1 and CDR2 sequences are SGHNT and YYREEE (reference sequence). This CDR3 has 15 amino acids. With 4 bases removed from V and 0 bases from J, the gap between germline ends came to 8 bases. As DNA, the CDR3 is TGTGCCAGCAGCCAACAAAGCTCTGGGGCCAACGTCCTGACTTTC. Translation gives CASSQQSSGANVLTF.

The CDR3 reads CASSQDRGRAEAFF. CDR3 DNA: TGTGCCAGCAGCCAAGACAGGGGCAGGGCTGAAGCTTTCTTT. V and J are TRBV3-1 (or the pseudogene TRBV3-2) and TRBJ1-1; D is perhaps TRBD1 (6 bases). The CDR3 sequence is 14 residues long. Trimming took 0 bases from V and 6 from J, leaving 11 bases between them. Germline CDR1 and CDR2: LGHDT and YNNKEL (reference sequence).

V is TRBV5-1 and J is TRBJ2-7, with 7 bases that match TRBD1. The V gene end was trimmed by 3 bases and the J gene end by 5 bases; junction bases not matched to a gene: 14. Looked up from germline, CDR1 is SGHRS and CDR2 is YFSETQ. This CDR3 comprises 16 residues. Here the CDR3 DNA reads TGCGCCAGCAGCTCCCTACTTGACAGGGATGAGAACGAGCAGTACTTC. Amino acids: CASSSLLDRDENEQYF.

This chain joins TRBV27 and TRBJ1-2, with D possibly being TRBD1 (6 bases). The CDR3 loop spans 14 amino acids. Deletions cut 3 bases from V and 4 bases from J, with 12 bases between. Germline CDR1 MNHEY, CDR2 SMNVEV (reference sequence). CDR3 sequence: CASSLGGLGYGYTF. DNA of the CDR3: TGTGCCAGCAGTTTGGGGGGGCTGGGCTATGGCTACACCTTC.

This chain uses TRBV6-4 with TRBJ1-1; D not certain. CDR3 length: 13 residues. The germline CDR1 and CDR2 sequences are MRHNA and SNTAGT. V was clipped by 5 bases and J by 7 bases, with 14 bases between them. The CDR3 spells CASSSRAEGEAFF. CDR3 nucleotides: TGTGCCAGCAGTTCTCGGGCGGAGGGTGAAGCTTTCTTT.

This clone was seen only a few times. The CDR3 here is CATSPGTGGREQYF. CDR3 DNA: TGTGCCACCAGCCCCGGGACAGGGGGGCGCGAGCAGTACTTC. The rearrangement links TRBV15 to TRBJ2-7; 11 bases agree with TRBD1. With 5 bases clipped from V and 6 bases from J, the junction kept 6 bases outside the gene matches. This CDR3 is 14 amino acids long. Germline loops: CDR1 LNHNV, CDR2 YYDKDF (reference sequence).

This clone was seen a single time. The V gene is TRBV14, the J gene TRBJ2-7; D unclear. Germline loops: CDR1 SGHDN, CDR2 FVKESK. V was trimmed by 1 base and J by 9 bases, leaving 7 bases between them. The CDR3 sequence is 11 residues long. The CDR3 DNA reads as TGTGCCAGCAGCCAAGCGTTTCGGCAGTACTTC. Its translation: CASSQAFRQYF.

The V and J genes are TRBV19 and TRBJ1-2; 7 bases map to TRBD1. The trim removed 8 bases at V and 3 bases at J, leaving 12 bases unmatched. This CDR3 comprises 15 residues. From germline, CDR1 is LNHDA and CDR2 SQIVND (reference sequence). CDR3 amino acids: CASHWGGGTDYGYTF. In DNA, the CDR3 is TGTGCCAGTCACTGGGGCGGAGGGACAGACTATGGCTACACCTTC.